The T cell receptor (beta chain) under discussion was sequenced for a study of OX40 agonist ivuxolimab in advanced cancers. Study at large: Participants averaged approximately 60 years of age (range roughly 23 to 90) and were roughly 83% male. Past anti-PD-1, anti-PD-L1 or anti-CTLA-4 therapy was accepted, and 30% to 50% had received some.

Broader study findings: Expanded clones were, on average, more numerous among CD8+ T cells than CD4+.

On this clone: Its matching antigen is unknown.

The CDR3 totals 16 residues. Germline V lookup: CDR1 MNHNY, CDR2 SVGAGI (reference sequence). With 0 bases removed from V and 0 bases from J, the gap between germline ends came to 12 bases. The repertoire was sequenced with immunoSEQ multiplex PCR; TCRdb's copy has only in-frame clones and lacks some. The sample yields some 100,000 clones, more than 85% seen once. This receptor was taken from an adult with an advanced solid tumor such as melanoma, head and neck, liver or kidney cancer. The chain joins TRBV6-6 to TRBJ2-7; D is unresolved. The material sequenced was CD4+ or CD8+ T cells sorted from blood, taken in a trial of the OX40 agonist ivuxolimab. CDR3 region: CASSYSPQQSSYEQYF. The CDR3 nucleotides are TGTGCCAGCAGTTACTCTCCCCAGCAGAGCTCCTACGAGCAGTACTTC.